The 18 T cell receptor beta chains reported below all come from one sample, sequenced in a study of blood T cell repertoires in COVID-19. Data came from immunoSEQ multiplex PCR; TCRdb stores just in-frame clones and leaves some out. The data show approximately 180,000 clones, with approximately 82% seen just once and 15% to 20% held by the top ten. Sequenced: PBMCs or T cells enriched from blood (not recorded which). These receptors were taken from a woman between 45 and 60 years old who had recovered from COVID-19.

The rearrangement uses TRBV5-1 and TRBJ2-7, with 9 bases lining up with TRBD1. Per the germline V gene, CDR1 is SGHRS and CDR2 is YFSETQ. V dropped 4 bases and J dropped 6; count of bases not matched to a gene: 5. The CDR3 has 13 residues. The CDR3 DNA follows: TGCGCCAGCAGCGGGGACAGGGATGGCGAGCAGTACTTC. Protein sequence: CASSGDRDGEQYF.

The rearrangement uses TRBV7-2 and TRBJ2-3; 7 nucleotides match TRBD2. The germline V gene encodes CDR1 SGHTA and CDR2 FQGNSA. V was clipped by 0 bases and J by 5 bases; unmatched bases: 5. The CDR3 is 15 amino acids. CDR3 residues: CASSLAGGLLDTQYF. CDR3 DNA sequence: TGTGCCAGCAGCTTAGCGGGAGGGCTCTTAGATACGCAGTATTTT.

The chain links TRBV9 to TRBJ2-2, with TRBD2 matching over 12 bases. Per the germline V gene, CDR1 is SGDLS and CDR2 is YYNGEE. This CDR3 contains 18 residues. V shed 0 bases and J 1 base; nucleotides not matched to a gene: 4. CDR3 DNA sequence: TGTGCCAGCAGCGTAGGCCCTAGCGGGAGGGGGAACACCGGGGAGCTGTTTTTT. This sequence encodes CASSVGPSGRGNTGELFF.

The rearrangement uses TRBV6-2 or TRBV6-3 and TRBJ1-5, with D perhaps matching TRBD1 (5 bases). Germline values: CDR1 MNHEY, CDR2 SVGEGT. Trimming took off 6 bases at V and 9 bases at J, with 27 bases between the two ends. The CDR3 is 17 residues long. CDR3 sequence: CASSPIPLRAYQGPQHF. CDR3 DNA: TGTGCCAGCAGCCCTATCCCGTTAAGGGCATATCAGGGGCCCCAGCATTTT.

The rearrangement uses TRBV28 and TRBJ1-3; no reliable D call. Trimming took off 6 bases at V and 0 bases at J, with 15 bases between the two ends. The V gene's germline CDR1 is MDHEN and CDR2 SYDVKM. The CDR3 length is 16 residues. In DNA, the CDR3 is TGTGCCAGCAGGCCCGACTTCCTGAGCTCTGGAAACACCATATATTTT. Its protein product is CASRPDFLSSGNTIYF.

This chain connects TRBV19 to TRBJ2-7; 7 bases agree with TRBD1. This CDR3 region has 13 residues. Per the germline V gene, CDR1 is LNHDA and CDR2 is SQIVND (reference sequence). Germline trimming cut 5 bases from V and 2 bases from J; bases unmatched to any gene: 3. CDR3 sequence (DNA): TGTGCCAGTAGTCAGGGGGTCACCTACGAGCAGTACTTC. It encodes CASSQGVTYEQYF.

The V and J genes are TRBV9 and TRBJ2-7, with a possible D match to TRBD2 (6 bases). Germline V lookup: CDR1 SGDLS, CDR2 YYNGEE. The CDR3 is 15 amino acids. The germline V and J ends were trimmed by 1 base and 3 bases, with 14 bases remaining between them. CDR3 amino acids: CASSVRDGGIYEQYF. CDR3 sequence (DNA): TGTGCCAGCAGCGTAAGGGACGGGGGTATCTACGAGCAGTACTTC.

This clone showed up many times. The chain is built from TRBV7-9 and TRBJ2-7; 8 bases map to TRBD1. The CDR3 is 15 amino acids. V lost 4 bases and J lost 3; bases outside the gene matches: 8. Germline V gives CDR1 SEHNR, CDR2 FQNEAQ (reference sequence). The CDR3 DNA sequence: TGTGCCAGCAGCTCGACAGGGGCGGCAGACTACGAGCAGTACTTC. Translated, it gives CASSSTGAADYEQYF. Together with reference TRBV7-9 and TRBJ2-7, the CDR3 gives the full variable domain: DTGVSQNPRHKITKRGQNVTFRCDPISEHNRLYWYRQTLGQGPEFLTYFQNEAQLEKSRLLSDRFSAERPKGSFSTLEIQRTEQGDSAMYLCASSSTGAADYEQYFGPGTRLTVT.

V and J are TRBV27 and TRBJ2-7; D is unclear. The germline V gene has CDR1 MNHEY and CDR2 SMNVEV (reference sequence). This CDR3 is built from 13 residues. The V and J ends lost 5 bases and 7 bases respectively, with 15 bases between them. The CDR3 DNA reads TGTGCCAGCAGTCATAGTACTTCAGGAGAGCAGTACTTC. Protein: CASSHSTSGEQYF.

The rearrangement joins TRBV7-6 to TRBJ1-2; D might be TRBD1 (6 bases). Germline CDR1 reads SGHVS; CDR2 reads FNYEAQ. This CDR3 has 13 residues. Trimming stripped 6 bases from V and 5 bases from J, with 13 bases between. The CDR3 DNA is TGTGCCAGCAGTGCAGGGGATTCTTATGGCTACACCTTC. Translating it yields CASSAGDSYGYTF.

The chain recombines TRBV19 with TRBJ1-1; D is ambiguous. Germline V gene sequence: CDR1 LNHDA, CDR2 SQIVND (reference sequence). Trimming took 6 bases from V and 2 from J, leaving 16 bases between them. This CDR3 is 15 amino acids long. The DNA for the CDR3 is TGTGCCAGTAGCCCCTCCGGGATCTTTAACACTGAAGCTTTCTTT. It specifies CASSPSGIFNTEAFF.

The rearrangement uses TRBV5-1 and TRBJ2-5; D perhaps matches TRBD2 (7 bases). V was shortened by 7 bases and J by 8 bases, with 21 bases between the two germline ends. The CDR3 consists of 14 residues. Per germline, CDR1 SGHRS and CDR2 YFSETQ. CDR3 coding DNA: TGCGCCAGCGCCTCAACTGGGAGGGGGGACACCCAGTACTTC. It specifies CASASTGRGDTQYF. Using reference TRBV5-1 and TRBJ2-5 for the parts outside the CDR3, the full variable domain is KAGVTQTPRYLIKTRGQQVTLSCSPISGHRSVSWYQQTPGQGLQFLFEYFSETQRNKGNFPGRFSGRQFSNSRSEMNVSTLELGDSALYLCASASTGRGDTQYFGPGTRLLVL.

The chain links TRBV12-3 or TRBV12-4 to TRBJ2-3, with D hard to call. The CDR3 totals 11 residues. V dropped 2 bases and J dropped 5 bases, with 2 bases sitting between them. CDR3 nucleotide sequence: TGTGCCAGCAGTTTACGAGATACGCAGTATTTT. It is translated as CASSLRDTQYF.

V is TRBV5-1 and J is TRBJ1-2; the D gene is possibly TRBD1 (5 bases). CDR3 length: 14 residues. Between the trimmed V and J ends, which lost 0 bases and 4 bases, there was a span of 10 bases. CDR1 SGHRS and CDR2 YFSETQ come from the germline V gene. CDR3 sequence: CASSLESGGYGYTF. In DNA form, the CDR3 reads TGCGCCAGCAGCTTGGAGTCCGGGGGCTATGGCTACACCTTC. Full variable domain (rest looked up from reference TRBV5-1 and TRBJ1-2): KAGVTQTPRYLIKTRGQQVTLSCSPISGHRSVSWYQQTPGQGLQFLFEYFSETQRNKGNFPGRFSGRQFSNSRSEMNVSTLELGDSALYLCASSLESGGYGYTFGSGTRLTVV.

The rearrangement joins TRBV7-3 to TRBJ2-3; tentative D call: TRBD2 (5 bases). The CDR3 runs 13 residues. Germline V gene lookup returns CDR1 SGHTA and CDR2 FQGTGA. V lost 1 base and J lost 8, with 10 bases in between. CDR3 sequence reads: CASSLMSAGTQYF. Written as DNA, the CDR3 is TGTGCCAGCAGCTTAATGTCGGCGGGTACGCAGTATTTT.

The chain recombines TRBV5-1 with TRBJ1-1; D is unclear. The CDR3 is 14 residues long. The ends were cut back, 2 bases at V and 8 bases at J, with 16 bases in the middle. The germline V gene has CDR1 SGHRS and CDR2 YFSETQ. The CDR3 region is CASSFEPAGQEAFF. CDR3 nucleotides: TGCGCCAGCAGCTTCGAACCAGCGGGTCAGGAAGCTTTCTTT.

This chain connects TRBV28 to TRBJ2-3, with D possibly matching TRBD2 (5 bases). There are 17 residues in the CDR3. The germline V gene encodes CDR1 MDHEN and CDR2 SYDVKM. V was cut by 8 bases and J by 4 bases, with 25 bases left in between. The CDR3 loop is CASHASPGSPAPDTQYF. CDR3 nucleotide sequence: TGTGCCAGCCATGCTTCTCCGGGGTCCCCAGCTCCAGATACGCAGTATTTT.

V usage is TRBV7-8 and J usage is TRBJ1-4, with TRBD1 matching over 8 bases. The CDR3 spans 16 residues. CDR1 SGHVS and CDR2 FQNEAQ come from the germline V gene. The V gene end was trimmed by 6 bases and the J gene end by 4 bases; junction bases not matched to a gene: 10. The CDR3 sequence: CASSYTRGRDNEKLFF. The CDR3 bases are TGTGCCAGCAGTTACACCAGGGGGCGAGATAATGAAAAACTGTTTTTT.